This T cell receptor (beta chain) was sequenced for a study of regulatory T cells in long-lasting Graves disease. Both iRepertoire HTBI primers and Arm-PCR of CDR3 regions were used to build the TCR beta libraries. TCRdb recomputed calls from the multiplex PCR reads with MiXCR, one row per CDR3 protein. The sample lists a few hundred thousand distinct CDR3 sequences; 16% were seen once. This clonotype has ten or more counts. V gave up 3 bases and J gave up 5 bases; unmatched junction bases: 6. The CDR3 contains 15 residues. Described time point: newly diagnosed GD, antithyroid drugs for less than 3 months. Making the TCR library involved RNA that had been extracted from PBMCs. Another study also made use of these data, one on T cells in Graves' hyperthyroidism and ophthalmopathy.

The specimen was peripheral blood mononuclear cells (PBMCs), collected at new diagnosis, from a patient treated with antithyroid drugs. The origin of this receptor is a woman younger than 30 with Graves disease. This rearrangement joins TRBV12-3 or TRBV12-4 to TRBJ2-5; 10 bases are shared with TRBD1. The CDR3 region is CASSLTGGAAETQYF. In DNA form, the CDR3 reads TGTGCCAGCAGTTTGACAGGGGGCGCGGCGGAGACCCAGTACTTC.